This TCR beta chain derives from a study of cytomegalovirus exposure and HLA in healthy donors. Points from the study as a whole: Testing in vitro showed three CMV-associated chains specific for CMV antigens.

This clone was counted a few times. What it binds is unknown. The V gene's germline CDR1 is LNHDA and CDR2 SQIVND (reference sequence). The CDR3 totals 15 residues. V shed 6 bases, J shed 4 bases, and the junction held 11 bases outside the gene matches. Here immunoSEQ multiplex PCR was the method, and the copy in TCRdb shows in-frame clones only, minus some. The top ten hold more than 0.8% of the sample, which has fewer than 400,000 clones, 80% to 90% seen once. The clonotype was recovered from a woman under 30 in good health and CMV-seronegative. The V gene is TRBV19, the J gene TRBJ1-1, with 7 nucleotides matching TRBD1. The sample consisted of PBMCs. CDR3 sequence (DNA): TGTGCCAGTAGGAGGACAGGTCAGGGGAGCACTGAAGCTTTCTTT. Translated: CASRRTGQGSTEAFF.